The 20 T cell receptor beta chains reported below all come from one sample, sequenced in a study of technical replicates of blood from a few donors. Measured with immunoSEQ multiplex PCR; TCRdb has only the in-frame clones, and not every one. The sample includes under 85,000 clones, roughly 93% of them seen just once. Sequenced: T cells isolated from PBMCs. The receptors originated from a human donor in good health.

A few counts support this clone. The rearrangement uses TRBV5-1 and TRBJ2-7; D is perhaps TRBD2 (6 bases). Germline lookup yields CDR1 SGHRS and CDR2 YFSETQ. This CDR3 has 15 residues. The V and J ends lost 0 bases and 3 bases respectively, with 13 bases between them. CDR3 sequence: CASSLGPGVIYEQYF. In DNA, the CDR3 is TGCGCCAGCAGCTTGGGTCCGGGAGTCATCTACGAGCAGTACTTC.

This clone came up a few times. This chain uses TRBV28 with TRBJ1-1; possible D gene TRBD1, 6 bases. Per germline, CDR1 MDHEN and CDR2 SYDVKM. The CDR3 runs to 15 residues. V gave up 5 bases and J gave up 6 bases, with 19 bases separating them. Written as DNA, the CDR3 is TGTGCCAGCAGTCCCTCAGGGGATGGCGTAGCTGAAGCTTTCTTT. This translates into CASSPSGDGVAEAFF.

This chain joins TRBV4-2 and TRBJ1-4, with 9 nucleotides matching TRBD1. Germline CDR1 is LGHNA and CDR2 is YNFKEQ. After removal of 0 bases from V and 10 bases from J, the junction contained 6 bases not matched to a gene. This CDR3 contains 15 residues. The CDR3 DNA follows: TGTGCCAGCAGCCAAGATTATGTGACAGGGGGAAAACTGTTTTTT. Translated, it gives CASSQDYVTGGKLFF.

This clone was detected once. V is TRBV27 and J is TRBJ1-2, with unresolved D. This CDR3 has 13 residues. Trimming left V 2 bases short and J 6 bases short, with 10 bases between. Germline lookup yields CDR1 MNHEY and CDR2 SMNVEV (reference sequence). CDR3 protein: CASSLTWANGYTF. The CDR3 DNA sequence: TGTGCCAGCAGTTTAACTTGGGCTAATGGCTACACCTTC.

In DNA, the CDR3 is TGTGCCAGCAGCTTAATAGGAAACACCATATATTTT. This translates into CASSLIGNTIYF. The chain joins TRBV13 to TRBJ1-3, with D unresolved. Germline values: CDR1 PRHDT, CDR2 FYEKMQ (reference sequence). V was pared by 2 bases and J by 4 bases, with 3 bases between. This CDR3 region has 12 residues. The whole variable domain, remainder taken from reference TRBV13 and TRBJ1-3, is AAGVIQSPRHLIKEKRETATLKCYPIPRHDTVYWYQQGPGQDPQFLISFYEKMQSDKGSIPDRFSAQQFSDYHSELNMSSLELGDSALYFCASSLIGNTIYFGEGSWLTVV.

The chain combines TRBV7-9 with TRBJ2-1; the D gene is possibly TRBD1 (5 bases). CDR1 is SEHNR, CDR2 FQNEAQ, per germline (reference sequence). Trimming pared 1 base from V and 5 bases from J, leaving 9 bases between. The CDR3 is made up of 14 amino acids. The CDR3 spells CASSLVLGHNEQFF. CDR3 sequence (DNA): TGTGCCAGCAGCTTAGTCTTGGGGCACAATGAGCAGTTCTTC.

This chain links TRBV5-4 with TRBJ2-1, with D possibly being TRBD2 (5 bases). Germline CDR1 SGHNT, CDR2 YYREEE (reference sequence). V was trimmed by 0 bases and J by 8 bases, leaving 15 bases between them. CDR3 length: 15 residues. CDR3: CASSLVGRTRDEQFF. CDR3 coding DNA: TGTGCCAGCAGCTTGGTGGGCCGGACTCGAGATGAGCAGTTCTTC. The entire variable domain, with the rest obtained from reference TRBV5-4 and TRBJ2-1, is as follows: ETGVTQSPTHLIKTRGQQVTLRCSSQSGHNTVSWYQQALGQGPQFIFQYYREEENGRGNFPPRFSGLQFPNYSSELNVNALELDDSALYLCASSLVGRTRDEQFFGPGTRLTVL.

The sample holds a few counts of this clone. This chain connects TRBV14 to TRBJ2-1; 11 nucleotides align to TRBD2. CDR1 SGHDN and CDR2 FVKESK come from the germline V gene. Germline trimming cut 0 bases from V and 2 bases from J; bases unmatched to any gene: 6. The CDR3 totals 18 residues. CDR3 in DNA: TGTGCCAGCAGCCAAGAAGGCTGGACTAGCGGGCCCTACAATGAGCAGTTCTTC. Translating it yields CASSQEGWTSGPYNEQFF. The full variable domain, completed using reference TRBV14 and TRBJ2-1, is EAGVTQFPSHSVIEKGQTVTLRCDPISGHDNLYWYRRVMGKEIKFLLHFVKESKQDESGMPNNRFLAERTGGTYSTLKVQPAELEDSGVYFCASSQEGWTSGPYNEQFFGPGTRLTVL.

V gene TRBV5-1 combines with J gene TRBJ2-2; a possible D gene is TRBD2 (6 bases). The CDR3 has 14 amino acids. The germline V gene encodes CDR1 SGHRS and CDR2 YFSETQ. V dropped 0 bases and J dropped 5 bases, with 8 bases sitting between them. CDR3 residues: CASSLASGTGELFF. CDR3 sequence (DNA): TGCGCCAGCAGCTTGGCCAGCGGGACCGGGGAGCTGTTTTTT.

This clone has only a few counts. The V and J genes are TRBV4-1 and TRBJ2-5; tentative D call: TRBD2 (6 bases). From germline, CDR1 is MGHRA and CDR2 YSYEKL. CDR3 length: 15 residues. V was trimmed by 0 bases and J by 5 bases, leaving 13 bases between them. The CDR3 bases are TGCGCCAGCAGCCAAGACAGGACTACCTGGGAGACCCAGTACTTC. This encodes CASSQDRTTWETQYF.

This clone was picked up one time. The CDR3 coding sequence is TGTGCCAGCAGCTTGACAGGAGTCGACGAGCAGTACTTC. Amino acid sequence: CASSLTGVDEQYF. The V call is TRBV5-6, the J call TRBJ2-7, with D possibly matching TRBD1 (5 bases). CDR3 length: 13 residues. Germline V CDR1 and CDR2: SGHDT, YYEEEE. The V gene lost 1 base and the J gene lost 5 bases, with 10 bases spanning the gap.

The CDR3 region is CASSYRDFGYSNQPQHF. As DNA, the CDR3 is TGTGCCAGTAGTTACAGGGATTTCGGATATAGCAATCAGCCCCAGCATTTT. This chain uses TRBV19 with TRBJ1-5; D perhaps matches TRBD1 (6 bases). CDR1 LNHDA and CDR2 SQIVND come from the germline V gene (reference sequence). This CDR3 comprises 17 residues. V dropped 5 bases and J dropped 0 bases, with 17 bases sitting between them.

This clone was detected only once. This chain connects TRBV6-5 to TRBJ1-5, with 9 bases matching TRBD1. This CDR3 comprises 14 residues. The germline V gene has CDR1 MNHEY and CDR2 SVGAGI. The V segment lost 5 bases and the J segment 6 bases; nucleotides outside the gene matches: 5. The CDR3 region has the DNA TGTGCCAGCAGTCGTGACAGGGGGAGTCAGCCCCAGCATTTT. This translates into CASSRDRGSQPQHF.

V usage is TRBV7-7 and J usage is TRBJ2-1, with 10 positions matching TRBD2. The junction had 4 bases not matched to a gene; V was cut back by 5 bases and J by 3 bases. In germline, CDR1 is SSHAT, CDR2 FNYEAQ (reference sequence). The CDR3 is 15 residues long. In DNA, the CDR3 is TGTGCCAGCAGCCGACGGACTAGCGGCTACAATGAGCAGTTCTTC. It specifies CASSRRTSGYNEQFF.

The rearrangement uses TRBV2 and TRBJ1-2, with 8 bases fitting TRBD1. Germline assignment: CDR1 SNHLY and CDR2 FYNNEI. The CDR3 spans 13 residues. After removal of 6 bases from V and 2 bases from J, the junction contained 2 bases not matched to a gene. The chain's CDR3 is CASRDRGNYGYTF. The CDR3 DNA follows: TGTGCCAGCAGAGACAGGGGAAACTATGGCTACACCTTC.

This clone was found once. V usage is TRBV13 and J usage is TRBJ2-1, with 8 bases identical to TRBD2. In germline, CDR1 is PRHDT, CDR2 FYEKMQ (reference sequence). This CDR3 spans 18 amino acids. V gave up 0 bases and J gave up 4 bases; unmatched junction bases: 11. The CDR3 is CASSLGVWERESYNEQFF. CDR3 bases: TGTGCCAGCAGCTTAGGGGTATGGGAGCGGGAGTCGTACAATGAGCAGTTCTTC.

The chain recombines TRBV11-3 with TRBJ2-1; D remains ambiguous. The CDR3 is 15 residues long. The germline V gene has CDR1 SGHNT and CDR2 YENEEA. The germline V and J ends were trimmed by 6 bases and 0 bases, with 12 bases remaining between them. CDR3 DNA sequence: TGTGCCAGCAGTAAAACTCCGAGCTCCTACAATGAGCAGTTCTTC. Translated, it gives CASSKTPSSYNEQFF.

This chain joins TRBV6-5 and TRBJ2-2; D remains ambiguous. Germline values: CDR1 MNHEY, CDR2 SVGAGI. CDR3 length: 15 residues. V shed 1 base and J shed 2 bases, with 8 bases lying between them. The CDR3 nucleotides read TGTGCCAGCAGTTACTTGCGGCACAACACCGGGGAGCTGTTTTTT. Protein product: CASSYLRHNTGELFF.

The rearrangement joins TRBV6-5 to TRBJ1-1; D gene ambiguous. The germline V gene has CDR1 MNHEY and CDR2 SVGAGI. Trimming cost V 0 bases and J 9 bases, with 8 bases left between them. This CDR3 region has 12 residues. CDR3 residues: CASSYSPGKAFF. CDR3 in DNA: TGTGCCAGCAGTTACTCTCCGGGGAAAGCTTTCTTT.

This sequence joins TRBV28 and TRBJ2-5; D is possibly TRBD1 (8 bases). The CDR3 extends over 16 amino acids. V lost 5 bases and J 5 bases, leaving 21 bases between the germline ends. Germline lookup yields CDR1 MDHEN and CDR2 SYDVKM. CDR3 protein: CASSPLQGGVSETQYF. CDR3 sequence (DNA): TGTGCCAGCAGTCCACTACAGGGGGGGGTCTCGGAGACCCAGTACTTC.